Listed here is a single T cell receptor (beta chain). The CDR3 spans 15 residues. Germline V gene lookup returns CDR1 KGHDR and CDR2 SFDVKD. V dropped 4 bases and J dropped 2 bases, with 14 bases sitting between them. This record comes from a study of blood T cell repertoires in COVID-19. Study information: Acute and convalescent COVID-19 specimens originated in the United States, Italy and Spain. Sources were T cells, B-cell-depleted T cells, or PBMCs; the material itself was cDNA or gDNA.

In the original workflow: The assay estimated nucleated cells by amplifying reference gene primers. Some clones are missing from TCRdb's copy, which holds only in-frame ones; the method was immunoSEQ multiplex PCR. D and trimming come from the DNA, and the V and J calls and clone size come from that table. The sample has fewer than 300,000 clones, approximately 90% seen once. This chain uses TRBV24-1 with TRBJ2-7; D is perhaps TRBD2 (6 bases). The source material was peripheral blood. The receptor was isolated from a woman aged 40 to 55 who had recovered from COVID-19. CDR3 region: CATSDPRLGAYEQYF. CDR3 nucleotide sequence: TGTGCCACCAGTGACCCCCGACTAGGAGCCTACGAGCAGTACTTC.